Following are 14 T cell receptor beta chains from one sample sequenced in a study of blood T cell repertoires in COVID-19. The table came from immunoSEQ multiplex PCR; TCRdb's copy has only in-frame clones and leaves some out. The sample gives around 50,000 clones, around 82% of which show up once; 8.2% is in the top ten. Input material: peripheral blood. The receptor source for this set is an elderly woman with acute or convalescent COVID-19.

The chain couples TRBV4-1 to TRBJ2-1; 9 bases align to TRBD2. Germline V gene lookup returns CDR1 MGHRA and CDR2 YSYEKL. J lost 4 bases, V lost 1 base, and 5 bases had no gene match. This CDR3 region has 16 residues. CDR3 in DNA: TGCGCCAGCAGCCAAGGATCGCGGGGGGGTTACAATGAGCAGTTCTTC. Residues: CASSQGSRGGYNEQFF.

The chain employs TRBV5-1 and TRBJ1-4; D is unclear. CDR1 is SGHRS, CDR2 YFSETQ, per germline. Trimming removed 4 bases from V and 2 bases from J, with 12 bases in between. The CDR3 is 15 amino acids. CDR3 sequence reads: CASSLLPGTNEKLFF. The CDR3 DNA reads TGCGCCAGCAGCCTCCTCCCGGGGACTAATGAAAAACTGTTTTTT.

This clone was found a few times. The V and J genes are TRBV15 and TRBJ2-5; 14 nucleotides align to TRBD2. Germline CDR1 LNHNV, CDR2 YYDKDF (reference sequence). Unmatched junction bases numbered 6, after V lost 4 bases and J lost 5 bases. The CDR3 has 16 amino acids. The CDR3 reads CATSTLGLAGVETQYF. CDR3 nucleotides: TGTGCCACCAGCACCCTGGGACTAGCGGGAGTGGAGACCCAGTACTTC.

The chain has TRBV14 and TRBJ2-3, with D possibly matching TRBD1 (6 bases). Germline V gene lookup returns CDR1 SGHDN and CDR2 FVKESK. CDR3 length: 10 amino acids. Here the CDR3 reads CFQGKNTQYF. The CDR3 DNA is TGTTTCCAGGGGAAAAATACGCAGTATTTT.

This clone is termed medium-sized (0.01 to 0.1%). The rearrangement uses TRBV7-9 and TRBJ2-3; 10 bases map to TRBD2. Looked up from germline, CDR1 is SEHNR and CDR2 is FQNEAQ (reference sequence). The CDR3 extends over 17 amino acids. Losses at the gene ends were 5 bases for V and 3 bases for J; bases not matched to a gene: 11. CDR3 region: CASSPSRLAGVTDTQYF. For the CDR3, the DNA is TGTGCCAGCAGCCCGTCAAGGCTAGCGGGGGTAACAGATACGCAGTATTTT. The full variable domain, with the rest looked up from reference TRBV7-9 and TRBJ2-3, is DTGVSQNPRHKITKRGQNVTFRCDPISEHNRLYWYRQTLGQGPEFLTYFQNEAQLEKSRLLSDRFSAERPKGSFSTLEIQRTEQGDSAMYLCASSPSRLAGVTDTQYFGPGTRLTVL.

The table lists this clone with a count of one. The rearrangement joins TRBV6-4 to TRBJ2-3, with 7 bases lining up with TRBD2. With 5 bases clipped from V and 3 bases from J, the junction kept 2 bases outside the gene matches. This CDR3 spans 13 amino acids. CDR1 MRHNA and CDR2 SNTAGT come from the germline V gene. CDR3 sequence: CASSPGRTDTQYF. The CDR3, as DNA: TGTGCCAGCAGTCCCGGGAGGACAGATACGCAGTATTTT.

The chain uses TRBV18 and TRBJ1-2; TRBD1 aligns across 10 bases. The V gene end was trimmed by 5 bases and the J gene end by 7 bases; junction bases not matched to a gene: 4. CDR1 is KGHSH, CDR2 LQKENI, per germline. This CDR3 contains 13 residues. The CDR3: CASSVDRGSGYTF. The CDR3 nucleotides are TGTGCCAGCTCAGTGGACAGGGGGAGTGGCTACACCTTC. Combining the CDR3 with reference TRBV18 and TRBJ1-2 gives the whole variable domain NAGVMQNPRHLVRRRGQEARLRCSPMKGHSHVYWYRQLPEEGLKFMVYLQKENIIDESGMPKERFSAEFPKEGPSILRIQQVVRGDSAAYFCASSVDRGSGYTFGSGTRLTVV.

The rearrangement links TRBV25-1 to TRBJ2-3; D possibly corresponds to TRBD1 (5 bases). Germline CDR1 reads MGHDK; CDR2 reads SYGVNS. The CDR3 runs to 15 residues. V dropped 4 bases and J dropped 3 bases, with 14 bases sitting between them. The CDR3 here is CASSGRVILTDTQYF. The CDR3 region has the DNA TGTGCCAGCAGTGGCAGGGTTATTTTAACAGATACGCAGTATTTT.

The chain carries TRBV2 and TRBJ2-1, with TRBD1 identical over 9 bases. The germline gives CDR1 SNHLY, CDR2 FYNNEI. The CDR3 contains 15 residues. With V trimmed by 6 bases and J by 8 bases, 11 bases remained unmatched. The CDR3 nucleotides read TGTGCCAGCAGCCCAGGTGGGACAGGGTATGATGAGCAGTTCTTC. It codes for CASSPGGTGYDEQFF.

The CDR3 is CASSQGVGGGRDTDTQYF. The CDR3 region has the DNA TGTGCCAGCAGCCAGGGCGTAGGTGGCGGGAGGGACACAGATACGCAGTATTTT. This chain connects TRBV3-1 (or the pseudogene TRBV3-2) to TRBJ2-3; TRBD2 aligns across 9 bases. The CDR3 sequence is 18 residues long. Trimming took 3 bases from V and 2 from J; bases not matched to a gene: 12. The germline V gene encodes CDR1 LGHDT and CDR2 YNNKEL (reference sequence).

This chain joins TRBV15 and TRBJ1-5; D is uncertain. V was cut by 1 base and J by 4 bases, with 11 bases left in between. The germline CDR1 and CDR2 sequences are LNHNV and YYDKDF (reference sequence). This CDR3 is built from 15 residues. The DNA for the CDR3 is TGTGCCACCAGCAGAGTGAGCGGGTATAATCAGCCCCAGCATTTT. It is translated as CATSRVSGYNQPQHF. Variable domain in full (rest from reference TRBV15 and TRBJ1-5): DAMVIQNPRYQVTQFGKPVTLSCSQTLNHNVMYWYQQKSSQAPKLLFHYYDKDFNNEADTPDNFQSRRPNTSFCFLDIRSPGLGDTAMYLCATSRVSGYNQPQHFGDGTRLSIL.

The chain employs TRBV7-2 and TRBJ2-2, with 7 bases fitting TRBD2. With V trimmed by 0 bases and J by 6 bases, 7 bases remained unmatched. This CDR3 has 16 amino acids. CDR1 is SGHTA and CDR2 is FQGNSA in the germline V gene. The CDR3 loop reads CASSLAGGSVSGELFF. CDR3 sequence (DNA): TGTGCCAGCAGCTTAGCGGGCGGGAGCGTGTCCGGGGAGCTGTTTTTT.

This chain connects TRBV7-3 to TRBJ2-5; weak D call: TRBD2 (6 bases). Germline V gives CDR1 SGHTA, CDR2 FQGTGA. This CDR3 has 15 amino acids. V lost 1 base to trimming and J lost 6 bases, with 15 bases between them. CDR3 amino acids: CASSLSAGSGKTQYF. CDR3 nucleotides: TGTGCCAGCAGCTTAAGCGCGGGATCCGGAAAGACCCAGTACTTC.

The rearrangement links TRBV7-6 to TRBJ2-1; TRBD2 matches at 15 bases. CDR3 length: 17 amino acids. V shed 5 bases and J 5 bases; nucleotides not matched to a gene: 7. The germline CDR1 and CDR2 sequences are SGHVS and FNYEAQ. The CDR3 nucleotides are TGTGCCAGCAGCCCGGGACTAGCGGGGGGTCTCGACAATGAGCAGTTCTTC. Translating gives CASSPGLAGGLDNEQFF. Full variable domain (remainder filled in from reference TRBV7-6 and TRBJ2-1): GAGVSQSPRYKVTKRGQDVALRCDPISGHVSLYWYRQALGQGPEFLTYFNYEAQQDKSGLPNDRFSAERPEGSISTLTIQRTEQRDSAMYRCASSPGLAGGLDNEQFFGPGTRLTVL.